One and the same sample provided the 18 T cell receptor beta chains below, sequenced in a study of shared clonotypes between healthy human individuals. The data were produced by immunoSEQ multiplex PCR, yet TCRdb's version contains in-frame clones alone and is incomplete. The sample holds approximately 2.1 million clones, approximately 95% seen once. The source material was naive CD4+ T cells from PBMCs. Subset indicated: CD45RA+ positively selected. All receptors come from a man aged 18 to 30 in good health. Some clones in this sample may be carry-over from other donors' samples.

This rearrangement joins TRBV15 to TRBJ2-7, with 8 bases aligning to TRBD1. Germline V gives CDR1 LNHNV, CDR2 YYDKDF (reference sequence). Trimming took 6 bases from V and 2 from J; bases not matched to a gene: 3. CDR3 size: 13 residues. In DNA, the CDR3 is TGTGCCACCAGTAGGACAGGGACCTACGAGCAGTACTTC. Translated: CATSRTGTYEQYF.

The CDR3, as DNA: TGTGCCAGCAGCACCCCCCGGGGTGCCAATCAGCCCCAGCATTTT. Translated, it gives CASSTPRGANQPQHF. This chain links TRBV6-6 with TRBJ1-5; D is uncertain. V dropped 6 bases and J dropped 3 bases, with 15 bases sitting between them. Germline-derived CDR1 and CDR2 are MNHNY and SVGAGI (reference sequence). This CDR3 has 15 residues.

This sequence joins TRBV7-9 and TRBJ2-1; 11 nucleotides agree with TRBD2. The J segment lost 2 bases and the V segment lost 2 bases, leaving 5 bases of the junction unmatched. Germline CDR1 and CDR2: SEHNR and FQNEAQ (reference sequence). The CDR3 is 17 residues long. For the CDR3, the DNA is TGTGCCAGCAGCTTACTAGCGGGAGGTCTCACCTACAATGAGCAGTTCTTC. As protein: CASSLLAGGLTYNEQFF. Using reference TRBV7-9 and TRBJ2-1 for the parts outside the CDR3, the full variable domain is DTGVSQNPRHKITKRGQNVTFRCDPISEHNRLYWYRQTLGQGPEFLTYFQNEAQLEKSRLLSDRFSAERPKGSFSTLEIQRTEQGDSAMYLCASSLLAGGLTYNEQFFGPGTRLTVL.

The CDR3 DNA is TGTGCCAGCAGCTTAGGGGCGGCGGGCTCCGAGCAGTACTTC. Residues: CASSLGAAGSEQYF. V usage is TRBV7-8 and J usage is TRBJ2-7, with a tentative D call TRBD2 (5 bases). Germline CDR1 and CDR2: SGHVS and FQNEAQ. V lost 1 base and J 6 bases, leaving 13 bases between the germline ends. The length of the CDR3 is 14 residues.

Remarks on this clone: This same CDR3 is encoded by further DNA sequences in the sample. The chain has TRBV2 and TRBJ2-7; D gene ambiguous. The CDR3 runs to 12 residues. With 4 bases removed from V and 3 bases from J, the gap between germline ends came to 7 bases. The germline CDR1 and CDR2 sequences are SNHLY and FYNNEI. The CDR3, as DNA: TGTGCCAGCAGTGGTCAAGACTACGAGCAGTACTTC. Translated, it gives CASSGQDYEQYF.

The chain links TRBV5-4 to TRBJ2-3; D not certain. The CDR3 has 15 amino acids. Germline CDR1 and CDR2: SGHNT and YYREEE (reference sequence). The V end lost 1 base, the J end lost 4 bases, and 13 bases lay between the germline ends. The CDR3 DNA follows: TGTGCCAGCAGCTTGTCGGTAGCTACGCCAGATACGCAGTATTTT. Its translation: CASSLSVATPDTQYF.

The chain uses TRBV29-1 and TRBJ1-2; no firm D call. Germline CDR1 reads SQVTM; CDR2 reads ANQGSEA. V was shortened by 6 bases and J by 0 bases, with 5 bases between the two germline ends. The CDR3 totals 11 residues. The CDR3 protein is CSVYANYGYTF. CDR3 nucleotides: TGCAGCGTCTATGCTAACTATGGCTACACCTTC. Supplemented by reference TRBV29-1 and TRBJ1-2, the full variable domain reads SAVISQKPSRDICQRGTSLTIQCQVDSQVTMMFWYRQQPGQSLTLIATANQGSEATYESGFVIDKFPISRPNLTFSTLTVSNMSPEDSSIYLCSVYANYGYTFGSGTRLTVV.

This clone has a single count. This sequence joins TRBV11-2 and TRBJ2-2; weak D call: TRBD1 (6 bases). Germline V gene sequence: CDR1 SGHAT, CDR2 FQNNGV. CDR3 length equals 17 residues. V gave up 1 base and J gave up 6 bases, with 18 bases separating them. The CDR3 region has the DNA TGTGCCAGCAGCTTAGCGGCTAGGTCAGGGGTGTCCGGGGAGCTGTTTTTT. Its protein product is CASSLAARSGVSGELFF.

J is TRBJ2-3 and V is TRBV9; weak D call: TRBD2 (6 bases). The CDR3 consists of 18 residues. Germline loops: CDR1 SGDLS, CDR2 YYNGEE. V gave up 0 bases and J gave up 1 base, with 18 bases separating them. The DNA of the CDR3 is TGTGCCAGCAGCGTAGTTGGCGGGAAGGCCTCGGGCACAGATACGCAGTATTTT. Translating it yields CASSVVGGKASGTDTQYF.

The V gene is TRBV29-1, the J gene TRBJ1-3; D might be TRBD1 (6 bases). The germline gives CDR1 SQVTM, CDR2 ANQGSEA. V lost 4 bases to trimming and J lost 3 bases, with 13 bases between them. CDR3 length: 14 amino acids. This CDR3 reads CSVVGGAGGNTIYF. The CDR3 coding sequence is TGCAGCGTTGTCGGGGGCGCGGGTGGAAACACCATATATTTT.

V and J are TRBV7-2 and TRBJ2-5, with 15 nucleotides matching TRBD2. V shed 3 bases and J 5 bases; nucleotides not matched to a gene: 4. The CDR3 is made up of 16 amino acids. Germline V gene sequence: CDR1 SGHTA, CDR2 FQGNSA. This CDR3 reads CASSFGTSGRLETQYF. The CDR3 nucleotides read TGTGCCAGCAGCTTCGGGACTAGCGGGAGGTTGGAGACCCAGTACTTC.

On this clone itself: Other DNA sequences of this sample code for an identical CDR3. The chain recombines TRBV5-1 with TRBJ2-7; D is ambiguous. The CDR3 spans 13 residues. The V gene lost 0 bases and the J gene lost 2 bases, with 6 bases spanning the gap. From germline, CDR1 is SGHRS and CDR2 YFSETQ. CDR3: CASSLGLTYEQYF. CDR3 in DNA: TGCGCCAGCAGCTTGGGACTTACCTACGAGCAGTACTTC.

The rearrangement uses TRBV9 and TRBJ2-5; 10 bases fit TRBD2. V lost 0 bases, J lost 1 base, and 6 bases stayed unmatched. The CDR3 contains 17 residues. The germline gives CDR1 SGDLS, CDR2 YYNGEE. CDR3: CASSVGASGGFQETQYF. The DNA of the CDR3 is TGTGCCAGCAGCGTAGGGGCTAGCGGGGGTTTCCAAGAGACCCAGTACTTC.

This chain connects TRBV6-6 to TRBJ2-7, with D possibly called TRBD1 or TRBD2 (5 bases each). The V and J ends lost 6 bases and 12 bases respectively, with 21 bases between them. Germline CDR1 and CDR2: MNHNY and SVGAGI (reference sequence). The CDR3 is 13 amino acids. The CDR3 coding sequence is TGTGCCAGCAGCCCAGCCGGGACCCCCAAATGGTACTTC. As protein: CASSPAGTPKWYF.

This clone was detected only once. The chain links TRBV11-2 to TRBJ2-2, with unresolved D. The V gene's germline CDR1 is SGHAT and CDR2 FQNNGV. The CDR3 spans 13 residues. Between the trimmed V and J ends, which lost 3 bases and 6 bases, there was a span of 8 bases. CDR3 residues: CASSFSEAGELFF. The CDR3 DNA reads as TGTGCCAGCAGCTTCTCTGAAGCCGGGGAGCTGTTTTTT.

Regarding this clone: This CDR3 is also generated by other DNA sequences in the sample. This sequence joins TRBV28 and TRBJ2-5; no reliable D call. Trimming removed 6 bases from V and 2 bases from J, with 4 bases in between. The CDR3 is 11 amino acids. Germline-derived CDR1 and CDR2 are MDHEN and SYDVKM. In DNA, the CDR3 is TGTGCCAGCAGGGTTCAAGAGACCCAGTACTTC. Translated, it gives CASRVQETQYF.

The V call is TRBV7-9, the J call TRBJ1-1, with 8 bases identical to TRBD1. The V and J ends lost 4 bases and 3 bases, in that order; junction bases with no gene match: 10. Germline values: CDR1 SEHNR, CDR2 FQNEAQ (reference sequence). The CDR3 sequence is 16 residues long. In DNA, the CDR3 is TGTGCCAGCAGCTCCCAACAGGGGGGGACCGACACTGAAGCTTTCTTT. This codes for CASSSQQGGTDTEAFF.

The genes are TRBV4-3 and TRBJ2-1, with a weak D call TRBD2 (6 bases). From germline, CDR1 is LGHNA and CDR2 YSLEER. The CDR3 loop spans 15 amino acids. V gave up 2 bases and J gave up 9 bases, with 17 bases separating them. CDR3 protein: CASSQREAGGTEQFF. The CDR3 DNA reads TGCGCCAGCAGCCAAAGGGAGGCGGGTGGGACTGAGCAGTTCTTC.